Listed here are 3 T cell receptor beta chains from one sample, sequenced in a study of shared clonotypes between healthy human individuals. Some clones are missing from TCRdb's copy, which holds only in-frame ones; the method was immunoSEQ multiplex PCR. The sample comprises millions of clones, roughly 96% of which are singletons, and 0.13% rests with the top ten. Sequencing was performed on naive CD4+ T cells sorted from blood. As for subset: CD45RA+ positively selected. The source of these receptors is a man aged 18 to 30 in good health.

The rearrangement uses TRBV28 and TRBJ2-5; 8 bases match TRBD1. Per germline, CDR1 MDHEN and CDR2 SYDVKM. V dropped 4 bases and J dropped 4; count of bases not matched to a gene: 5. The CDR3 totals 14 residues. The CDR3 region has the DNA TGTGCCAGCAGTTCGGACAGGGCAGGAGAGACCCAGTACTTC. It specifies CASSSDRAGETQYF.

In DNA form, the CDR3 reads TGTGCCAGCAGCCTCCAGTACAATGAGCAGTTCTTC. This translates into CASSLQYNEQFF. The chain links TRBV7-2 to TRBJ2-1; the D is unclear. The V end was cut by 5 bases, the J end by 4 bases, with 6 bases between. Germline CDR1 SGHTA, CDR2 FQGNSA. CDR3 length: 12 amino acids.

The rearrangement joins TRBV2 to TRBJ2-2; a weak D match, TRBD2 (5 bases). V lost 5 bases and J lost 6, with 10 bases in between. The CDR3 loop spans 13 amino acids. From germline, CDR1 is SNHLY and CDR2 FYNNEI. The CDR3 here is CASSRGRAGELFF. For the CDR3, the DNA is TGTGCCAGCAGTCGAGGGCGGGCCGGGGAGCTGTTTTTT.